The 15 T cell receptor beta chains given below trace back to one sample, sequenced in a study of cytotoxic CD8 clonotypes in ibrutinib-treated CLL. Clones were sequenced by immunoSEQ multiplex PCR, and TCRdb holds only the in-frame ones, with some missing. The sample lists 300,000 or so clones; 60% to 80% were seen once. The material was PBMCs, obtained after 36 months of ibrutinib treatment. These receptors all stem from a human donor with chronic lymphocytic leukemia.

V usage is TRBV11-2 and J usage is TRBJ1-2; no clear D gene. Trimming stripped 1 base from V and 5 bases from J, with 14 bases between. Germline CDR1 SGHAT, CDR2 FQNNGV. CDR3 size: 15 residues. CDR3 loop: CASSLAPGWSYGYTF. As DNA, the CDR3 is TGTGCCAGCAGCTTAGCCCCAGGTTGGAGTTATGGCTACACCTTC.

The V gene is TRBV5-1, the J gene TRBJ2-7; no definite D call. V was clipped by 4 bases and J by 0 bases, with 11 bases between them. The germline CDR1 and CDR2 sequences are SGHRS and YFSETQ. The CDR3 runs to 14 residues. The DNA of the CDR3 is TGCGCCAGCAGCCTTTTGATAAGCTCCTACGAGCAGTACTTC. This encodes CASSLLISSYEQYF.

The gene calls are TRBV5-1 and TRBJ2-1, with D possibly matching TRBD1 (5 bases). Germline V gene sequence: CDR1 SGHRS, CDR2 YFSETQ. V dropped 0 bases and J dropped 3 bases, with 10 bases sitting between them. The CDR3 has 15 amino acids. CDR3 residues: CASSLVGPIYNEQFF. CDR3 in DNA: TGCGCCAGCAGCTTGGTGGGGCCGATCTACAATGAGCAGTTCTTC.

This clone has more than one count but fewer than ten. The chain carries TRBV28 and TRBJ2-7; D may be TRBD2 (6 bases). This CDR3 has 17 amino acids. The germline CDR1 and CDR2 sequences are MDHEN and SYDVKM. The V end was cut by 5 bases, the J end by 1 base, with 21 bases between. The CDR3 loop reads CASSPLTLWRESYEQYF. CDR3 sequence (DNA): TGTGCCAGCAGTCCTTTAACCCTCTGGCGGGAATCCTACGAGCAGTACTTC.

V gene TRBV9 combines with J gene TRBJ2-2, with no clear D. The CDR3 extends over 14 amino acids. Germline V gives CDR1 SGDLS, CDR2 YYNGEE. Trimming pared 4 bases from V and 5 bases from J, leaving 12 bases between. Written as DNA, the CDR3 is TGTGCCAGCAGCCCGCCTGAAGATACCGGGGAGCTGTTTTTT. Amino acids: CASSPPEDTGELFF.

The chain is built from TRBV19 and TRBJ1-1, with a possible D match to TRBD1 (5 bases). Germline CDR1 reads LNHDA; CDR2 reads SQIVND (reference sequence). V was shortened by 1 base and J by 0 bases, with 6 bases between the two germline ends. This CDR3 comprises 14 residues. The CDR3 spells CASSIGGVNTEAFF. In nucleotides, the CDR3 is TGTGCCAGTAGTATAGGGGGGGTGAACACTGAAGCTTTCTTT.

The genes are TRBV27 and TRBJ2-3, with a possible D match to TRBD1 (8 bases). V was cut by 11 bases and J by 8 bases, with 20 bases left in between. The CDR3 is 13 amino acids. Looked up from germline, CDR1 is MNHEY and CDR2 is SMNVEV (reference sequence). The CDR3 region has the DNA TGTGCCTGCGCTACAGGGGGAGGGGGTACGCAGTATTTT. Its translation is CACATGGGGTQYF.

The chain employs TRBV7-3 and TRBJ2-6; no firm D call. This CDR3 comprises 14 residues. The V end lost 5 bases, the J end lost 2 bases, and 7 bases lay between the germline ends. Germline lookup yields CDR1 SGHTA and CDR2 FQGTGA. The CDR3 region has the DNA TGTGCCAGCAGCATTCACGCTGGGGCCAACGTCCTGACTTTC. Its protein product is CASSIHAGANVLTF.

The chain uses TRBV10-3 and TRBJ1-2; 8 bases agree with TRBD1. Germline V gives CDR1 ENHRY, CDR2 SYGVKD. This CDR3 is built from 16 residues. With 0 bases clipped from V and 4 bases from J, the junction kept 7 bases outside the gene matches. For the CDR3, the DNA is TGTGCCATCAGTGAGTCGGAGGGGACAGGTGCCTATGGCTACACCTTC. Translated: CAISESEGTGAYGYTF.

This chain uses TRBV10-3 with TRBJ2-7; TRBD1 aligns across 9 bases. V was clipped by 2 bases and J by 4 bases; unmatched bases: 12. Germline V gene data show CDR1 as ENHRY and CDR2 as SYGVKD. CDR3 size: 17 residues. CDR3 coding DNA: TGTGCCATCAGTGAGGCCCGGGACAGGGCCCAAGGGTACGAGCAGTACTTC. Residues: CAISEARDRAQGYEQYF.

The chain carries TRBV27 and TRBJ2-1; D remains ambiguous. CDR1 is MNHEY and CDR2 is SMNVEV in the germline V gene (reference sequence). V shed 1 base and J shed 7 bases, with 14 bases lying between them. There are 15 residues in the CDR3. The CDR3 nucleotides read TGTGCCAGCAGTTTATACGGCGGTGGGGTGAATGAGCAGTTCTTC. This gives the protein CASSLYGGGVNEQFF.

The chain uses TRBV7-9 and TRBJ2-1; the match to TRBD2 covers 7 bases. V was clipped by 5 bases and J by 2 bases; unmatched bases: 9. The CDR3 is 16 amino acids. The germline V gene has CDR1 SEHNR and CDR2 FQNEAQ (reference sequence). CDR3 nucleotides: TGTGCCAGCAGCCCCCGGGGAGGGGTTGCCTACAATGAGCAGTTCTTC. This codes for CASSPRGGVAYNEQFF. Looking up the rest from reference TRBV7-9 and TRBJ2-1 gives the full variable domain: DTGVSQNPRHKITKRGQNVTFRCDPISEHNRLYWYRQTLGQGPEFLTYFQNEAQLEKSRLLSDRFSAERPKGSFSTLEIQRTEQGDSAMYLCASSPRGGVAYNEQFFGPGTRLTVL.

This clone has only one observation. The chain has TRBV5-8 and TRBJ2-7, with D perhaps matching TRBD2 (7 bases). This CDR3 is 15 amino acids long. Germline-derived CDR1 and CDR2 are SGHTS and YDEGEE. Trimming left V 0 bases short and J 2 bases short, with 12 bases between. In DNA form, the CDR3 reads TGTGCCAGCAGCTTGGCTACCGGGGGGCCCTACGAGCAGTACTTC. It yields the protein CASSLATGGPYEQYF.

The V and J genes are TRBV5-1 and TRBJ2-7; 8 nucleotides align to TRBD1. With 4 bases clipped from V and 4 bases from J, the junction kept 7 bases outside the gene matches. The CDR3 spans 14 residues. From germline, CDR1 is SGHRS and CDR2 YFSETQ. The DNA for the CDR3 is TGCGCCAGCAGCCGCCCAGGGGGCGGTTACGAGCAGTACTTC. Amino acid sequence: CASSRPGGGYEQYF. Full variable domain (remainder filled in from reference TRBV5-1 and TRBJ2-7): KAGVTQTPRYLIKTRGQQVTLSCSPISGHRSVSWYQQTPGQGLQFLFEYFSETQRNKGNFPGRFSGRQFSNSRSEMNVSTLELGDSALYLCASSRPGGGYEQYFGPGTRLTVT.

The chain combines TRBV5-6 with TRBJ2-3; D gene unclear. Trimming removed 1 base at V and 3 bases at J, with 6 bases between. Germline loops: CDR1 SGHDT, CDR2 YYEEEE. The length of the CDR3 is 13 residues. CDR3 in amino acids: CASSLIRTDTQYF. The CDR3, as DNA: TGTGCCAGCAGCTTGATCCGAACAGATACGCAGTATTTT. The full variable domain, completed using reference TRBV5-6 and TRBJ2-3, is DAGVTQSPTHLIKTRGQQVTLRCSPKSGHDTVSWYQQALGQGPQFIFQYYEEEERQRGNFPDRFSGHQFPNYSSELNVNALLLGDSALYLCASSLIRTDTQYFGPGTRLTVL.